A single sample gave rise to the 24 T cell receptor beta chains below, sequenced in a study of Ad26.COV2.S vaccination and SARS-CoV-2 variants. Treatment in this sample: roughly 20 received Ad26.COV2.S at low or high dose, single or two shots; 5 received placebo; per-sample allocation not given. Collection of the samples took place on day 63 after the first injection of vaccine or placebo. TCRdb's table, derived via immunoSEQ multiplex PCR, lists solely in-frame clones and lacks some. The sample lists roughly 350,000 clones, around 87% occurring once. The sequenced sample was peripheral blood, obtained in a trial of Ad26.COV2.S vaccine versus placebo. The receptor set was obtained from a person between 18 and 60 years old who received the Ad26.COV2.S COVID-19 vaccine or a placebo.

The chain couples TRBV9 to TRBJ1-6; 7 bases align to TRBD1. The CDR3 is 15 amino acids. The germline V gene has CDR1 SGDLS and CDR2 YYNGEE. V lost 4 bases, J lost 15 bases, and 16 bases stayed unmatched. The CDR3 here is CASSPRQGPPLVLHF. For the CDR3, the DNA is TGTGCCAGCAGCCCAAGACAGGGCCCTCCGTTGGTCCTCCACTTT.

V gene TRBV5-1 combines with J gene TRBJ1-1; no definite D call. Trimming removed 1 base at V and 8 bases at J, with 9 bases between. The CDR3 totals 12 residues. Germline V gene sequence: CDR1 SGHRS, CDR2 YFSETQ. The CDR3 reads CASSLTSAEAFF. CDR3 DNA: TGCGCCAGCAGCTTGACGTCAGCCGAAGCTTTCTTT.

In nucleotides, the CDR3 is TGTGCCAGCAGCCCAGGGACAGGACAAGATGAGCAGTACTTC. As protein: CASSPGTGQDEQYF. The chain links TRBV11-1 to TRBJ2-7; the match to TRBD1 covers 8 bases. J lost 7 bases, V lost 5 bases, and 10 bases had no gene match. CDR3 length: 14 amino acids. CDR1 SGHAT and CDR2 FQDESV come from the germline V gene (reference sequence).

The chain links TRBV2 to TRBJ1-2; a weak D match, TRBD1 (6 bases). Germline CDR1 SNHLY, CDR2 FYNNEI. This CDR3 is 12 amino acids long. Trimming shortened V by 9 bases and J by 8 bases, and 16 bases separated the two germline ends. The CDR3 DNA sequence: TGTGCCAGACTAACAGGGAATACAGGCTACACCTTC. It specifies CARLTGNTGYTF.

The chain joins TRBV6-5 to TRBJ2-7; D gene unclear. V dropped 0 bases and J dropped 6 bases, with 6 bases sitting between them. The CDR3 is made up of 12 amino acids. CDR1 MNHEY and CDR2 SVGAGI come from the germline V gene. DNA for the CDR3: TGTGCCAGCAGTTACTCAGGACGCGAGCAGTACTTC. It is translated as CASSYSGREQYF.

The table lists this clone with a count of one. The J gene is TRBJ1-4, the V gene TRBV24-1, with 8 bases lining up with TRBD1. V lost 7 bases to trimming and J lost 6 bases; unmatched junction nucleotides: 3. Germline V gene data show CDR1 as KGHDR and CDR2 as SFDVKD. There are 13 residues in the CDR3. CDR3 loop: CATRGQGDEKLFF. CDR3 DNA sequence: TGTGCCACCAGAGGACAGGGTGATGAAAAACTGTTTTTT.

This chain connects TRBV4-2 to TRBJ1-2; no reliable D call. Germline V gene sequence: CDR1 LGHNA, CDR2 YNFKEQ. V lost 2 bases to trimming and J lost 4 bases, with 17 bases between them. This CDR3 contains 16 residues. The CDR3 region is CASSQQAGPGLYGYTF. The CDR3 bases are TGTGCCAGCAGCCAACAGGCGGGCCCCGGCCTCTATGGCTACACCTTC.

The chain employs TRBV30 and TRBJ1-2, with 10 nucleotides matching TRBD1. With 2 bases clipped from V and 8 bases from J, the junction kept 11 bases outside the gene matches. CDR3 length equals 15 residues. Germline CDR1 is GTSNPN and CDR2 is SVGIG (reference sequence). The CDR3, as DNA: TGTGCCTGGAGTTATGACAGGGGGCAAGTGAAGGGCTACACCTTC. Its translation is CAWSYDRGQVKGYTF.

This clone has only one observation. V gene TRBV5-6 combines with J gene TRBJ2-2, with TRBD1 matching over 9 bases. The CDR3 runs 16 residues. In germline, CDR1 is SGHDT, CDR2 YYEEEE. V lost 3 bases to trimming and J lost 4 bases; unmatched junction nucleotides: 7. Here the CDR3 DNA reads TGTGCCAGCAGCTGGGGGACAGGGTCGGGCACCGGGGAGCTGTTTTTT. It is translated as CASSWGTGSGTGELFF.

CDR3 DNA: TGTGCCAGCTCACCTACGGACAGGGGAGAGACCCAGTACTTC. It codes for CASSPTDRGETQYF. The J gene is TRBJ2-5, the V gene TRBV18; 9 bases are a match to TRBD1. CDR1 is KGHSH, CDR2 LQKENI, per germline. V shed 3 bases and J 4 bases; nucleotides not matched to a gene: 3. The CDR3 consists of 14 residues.

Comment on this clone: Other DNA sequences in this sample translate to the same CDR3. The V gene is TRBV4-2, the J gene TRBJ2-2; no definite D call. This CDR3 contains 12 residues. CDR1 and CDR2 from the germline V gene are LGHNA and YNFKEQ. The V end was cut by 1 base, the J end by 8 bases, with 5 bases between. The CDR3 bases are TGTGCCAGCAGCCAAGGTACTGGGGAGCTGTTTTTT. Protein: CASSQGTGELFF.

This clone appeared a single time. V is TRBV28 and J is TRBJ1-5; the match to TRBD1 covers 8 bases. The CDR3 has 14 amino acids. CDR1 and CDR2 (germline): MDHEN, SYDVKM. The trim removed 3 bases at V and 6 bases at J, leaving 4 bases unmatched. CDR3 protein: CASSLTGVVQPQHF. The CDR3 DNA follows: TGTGCCAGCAGTTTGACAGGGGTGGTTCAGCCCCAGCATTTT.

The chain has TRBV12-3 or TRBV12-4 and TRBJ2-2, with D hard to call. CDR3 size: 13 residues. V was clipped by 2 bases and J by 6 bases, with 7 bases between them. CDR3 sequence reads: CASSLTGAGELFF. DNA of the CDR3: TGTGCCAGCAGTTTAACCGGAGCCGGGGAGCTGTTTTTT.

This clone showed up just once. Written as DNA, the CDR3 is TGTGCCAGCAGTTGGGGTTCTCAAGAGACCCAGTACTTC. Residues: CASSWGSQETQYF. The J gene is TRBJ2-5, the V gene TRBV12-3 or TRBV12-4; D not certain. The V end was cut by 4 bases, the J end by 2 bases, with 8 bases between. The CDR3 has 13 residues.

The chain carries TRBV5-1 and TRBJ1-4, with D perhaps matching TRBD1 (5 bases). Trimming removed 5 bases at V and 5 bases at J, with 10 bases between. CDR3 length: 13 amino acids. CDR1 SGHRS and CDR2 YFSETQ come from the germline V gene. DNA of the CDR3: TGCGCCAGCAGACAGGACGGAAATGAAAAACTGTTTTTT. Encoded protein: CASRQDGNEKLFF. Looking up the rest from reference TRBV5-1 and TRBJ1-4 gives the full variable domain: KAGVTQTPRYLIKTRGQQVTLSCSPISGHRSVSWYQQTPGQGLQFLFEYFSETQRNKGNFPGRFSGRQFSNSRSEMNVSTLELGDSALYLCASRQDGNEKLFFGSGTQLSVL.

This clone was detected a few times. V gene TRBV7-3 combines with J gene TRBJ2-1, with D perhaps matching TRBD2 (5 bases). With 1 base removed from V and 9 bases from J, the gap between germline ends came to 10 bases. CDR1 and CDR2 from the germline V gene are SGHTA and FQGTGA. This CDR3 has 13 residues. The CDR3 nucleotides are TGTGCCAGCAGCTTAAACGGGGTGGCTGAGCAGTTCTTC. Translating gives CASSLNGVAEQFF.

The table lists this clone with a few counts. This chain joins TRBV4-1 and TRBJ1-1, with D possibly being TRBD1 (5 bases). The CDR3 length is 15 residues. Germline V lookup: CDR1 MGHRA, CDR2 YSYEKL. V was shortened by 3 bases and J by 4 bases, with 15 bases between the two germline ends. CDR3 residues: CASSQTMGGSTEAFF. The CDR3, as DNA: TGCGCCAGCAGCCAGACGATGGGGGGGAGCACTGAAGCTTTCTTT.

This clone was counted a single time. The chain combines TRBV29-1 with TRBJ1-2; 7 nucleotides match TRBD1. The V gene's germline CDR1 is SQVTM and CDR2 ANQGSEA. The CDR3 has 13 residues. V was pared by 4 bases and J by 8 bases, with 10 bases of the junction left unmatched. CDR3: CSVGVTGMGGYTF. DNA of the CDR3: TGCAGCGTTGGGGTGACAGGGATGGGCGGCTACACCTTC.

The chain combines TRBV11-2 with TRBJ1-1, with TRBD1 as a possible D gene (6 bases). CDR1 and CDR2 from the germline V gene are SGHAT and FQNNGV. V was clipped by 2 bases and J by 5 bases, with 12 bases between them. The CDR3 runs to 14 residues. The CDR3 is CASSLQGGGTEAFF. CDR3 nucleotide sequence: TGTGCCAGCAGCTTACAGGGAGGGGGGACTGAAGCTTTCTTT.

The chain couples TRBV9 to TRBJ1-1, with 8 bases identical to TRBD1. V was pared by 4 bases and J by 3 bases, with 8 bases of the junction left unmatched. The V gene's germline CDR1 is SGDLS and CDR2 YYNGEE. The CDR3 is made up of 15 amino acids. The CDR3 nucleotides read TGTGCCAGCAGCACCTGGACAGGGCGGGACACTGAAGCTTTCTTT. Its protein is CASSTWTGRDTEAFF.

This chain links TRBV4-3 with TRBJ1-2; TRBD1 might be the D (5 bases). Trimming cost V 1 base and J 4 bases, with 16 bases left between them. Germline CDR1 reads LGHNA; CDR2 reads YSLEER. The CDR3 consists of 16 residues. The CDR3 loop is CASSQADQDKRYGYTF. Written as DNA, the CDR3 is TGCGCCAGCAGCCAAGCGGACCAGGACAAACGCTATGGCTACACCTTC.

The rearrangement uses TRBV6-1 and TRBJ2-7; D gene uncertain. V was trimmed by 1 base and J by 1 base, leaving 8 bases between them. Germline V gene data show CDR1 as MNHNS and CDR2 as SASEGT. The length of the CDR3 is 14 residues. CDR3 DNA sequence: TGTGCCAGCAGTGAAGGGGATCTGTCCTACGAGCAGTACTTC. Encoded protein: CASSEGDLSYEQYF.

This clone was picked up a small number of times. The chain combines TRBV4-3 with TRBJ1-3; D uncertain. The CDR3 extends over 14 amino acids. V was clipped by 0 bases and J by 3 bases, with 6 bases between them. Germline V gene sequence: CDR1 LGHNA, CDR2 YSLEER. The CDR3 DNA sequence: TGCGCCAGCAGCCAAGATAGGTTTGGAAACACCATATATTTT. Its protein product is CASSQDRFGNTIYF.

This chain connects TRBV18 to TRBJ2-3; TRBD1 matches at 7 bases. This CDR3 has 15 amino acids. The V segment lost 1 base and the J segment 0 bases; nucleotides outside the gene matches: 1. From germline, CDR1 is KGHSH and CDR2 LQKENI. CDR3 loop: CASSPRDSSTDTQYF. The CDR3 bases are TGTGCCAGCTCACCACGGGACAGTAGCACAGATACGCAGTATTTT.